This T cell receptor beta chain originates from a study of PD-1 blockade in classical Hodgkin lymphoma. Notes on the study in general: Newly diagnosed patients had baseline TCR diversity that was reportedly lower than that of healthy donors. Exclusion covered patients beginning nivolumab under 1 year post-ASCT.

This clone was picked up one time. Its matching antigen is unknown. Time point indicated: cycle 4 day 1 (C4D1), after 5 to 7 weeks of nivolumab. In every patient, relapse followed autologous stem cell transplantation, while exposure to brentuximab vedotin differed. The CDR3 covers 14 residues. Between the trimmed V and J ends, which lost 0 bases and 4 bases, there was a span of 12 bases. CDR1 and CDR2 (germline): GTSNPN, SVGIG (reference sequence). The repertoire was sequenced with immunoSEQ multiplex PCR; TCRdb's copy has only in-frame clones and lacks some. Of approximately 18,000 clones detected, 60% to 85% appear once; the ten largest clones hold around 40%.

The starting material was peripheral blood mononuclear cells (PBMCs), obtained before the fourth cycle of nivolumab. The receptor was derived from a human donor with classical Hodgkin lymphoma. This chain connects TRBV30 to TRBJ2-5, with D maybe TRBD2 (7 bases). CDR3 sequence (DNA): TGTGCCTGGAGTGTATCGGGGGGCGGAGAGACCCAGTACTTC. It encodes CAWSVSGGGETQYF.